This TCR beta chain is from a study of T cells in Graves' hyperthyroidism and ophthalmopathy. Patients with uncontrolled infections, other autoimmune diseases, pregnancy or lactation were excluded. The source material, RNA transcripts, was used to amplify TCR beta CDR3 regions. When the TCR CDR3 underwent first-round RT-PCR, the HTBI primer set was used. In TCRdb, the multiplex PCR reads were re-called with MiXCR into one record per CDR3 protein. The sample has about 640,000 distinct CDR3 sequences, 20% to 25% seen once; the top ten hold 30% to 40%. V was clipped by 4 bases and J by 2 bases, with 13 bases between them. The CDR3 sequence is 15 residues long. Germline V gives CDR1 SEHNR, CDR2 FQNEAQ (reference sequence).

The sequencing sample was made of blood. The TCR sequence derives from a man aged 25-45 years with Graves' ophthalmopathy. This chain joins TRBV7-9 and TRBJ2-3, with TRBD1 as a possible D gene (6 bases). CDR3 residues: CASSSQGQSTDTQYF. CDR3 in DNA: TGTGCCAGCAGCTCCCAGGGACAATCCACAGATACGCAGTATTTT. The full variable domain, rest sourced from reference TRBV7-9 and TRBJ2-3, is DTGVSQNPRHKITKRGQNVTFRCDPISEHNRLYWYRQTLGQGPEFLTYFQNEAQLEKSRLLSDRFSAERPKGSFSTLEIQRTEQGDSAMYLCASSSQGQSTDTQYFGPGTRLTVL.